The entry below gives a single TCR beta chain sequence along with its context. The age range of participants was about 18 to 95 years, with residence in about two dozen US areas. Participants had their cohort set by participant-reported clinical history. The data belong to a study of blood T cell repertoires in COVID-19. Across the study: Sites in the United States, Italy and Spain provided acute and convalescent COVID-19 samples.

In the authors' workflow: Reference gene primer amplification gave estimated nucleated cell counts. Profiled with immunoSEQ multiplex PCR; TCRdb holds only in-frame clones, not every one. That table is the source of V, J and clone size, and D and trimming were worked out from the DNA. This table holds some 170,000 clones, roughly 90% found once. The source material was PBMCs or T cells enriched from blood (not recorded which). This receptor was identified in a human donor with acute COVID-19. The donor label of this sample is uncertain.

CDR3 loop: CASSPPLEGEKLFF. The CDR3 coding sequence is TGTGCCAGCTCACCCCCTCTGGAGGGAGAAAAACTGTTTTTT. The genes are TRBV18 and TRBJ1-4; D unresolved. Trimming cost V 3 bases and J 8 bases, with 13 bases left between them. The CDR3 sequence is 14 residues long. The germline V gene encodes CDR1 KGHSH and CDR2 LQKENI.